The 30 T cell receptor beta chains below were found in one sample sequenced in a study of shared T cell receptors in the human thymus. TCRdb keeps only in-frame clones here, not all; method: immunoSEQ multiplex PCR. In the table there are about 660,000 clones, around 87% of which are singletons. This sample was also put to use in a study of human thymus T cells.

Sequences were obtained from thymocytes. These receptors all stem from a boy in the first two years of life with a congenital heart defect.

This chain connects TRBV7-9 to TRBJ2-7, with a possible D match to TRBD1 (6 bases). CDR3 length: 15 amino acids. V dropped 4 bases and J dropped 1 base, with 14 bases sitting between them. In germline, CDR1 is SEHNR, CDR2 FQNEAQ (reference sequence). CDR3 residues: CASSSPGERSYEQYF. CDR3 bases: TGTGCCAGCAGCTCTCCAGGGGAGAGGTCCTACGAGCAGTACTTC.

This clone was found once. This chain joins TRBV6-4 and TRBJ2-1; 11 positions agree with TRBD2. The CDR3 sequence is 14 residues long. V was clipped by 3 bases and J by 5 bases; unmatched bases: 0. Germline V gene sequence: CDR1 MRHNA, CDR2 SNTAGT. Written as DNA, the CDR3 is TGTGCCAGCAGTGAACTAGCGGGGGACAATGAGCAGTTCTTC. As protein: CASSELAGDNEQFF.

The rearrangement uses TRBV29-1 and TRBJ2-1; possibly TRBD2 for D (6 bases). V was cut by 6 bases and J by 6 bases, with 27 bases left in between. This CDR3 has 17 residues. Looked up from germline, CDR1 is SQVTM and CDR2 is ANQGSEA. The CDR3 sequence is CSVLLTSDVVPFNEQFF. The CDR3 region has the DNA TGCAGCGTGCTCCTGACTAGTGACGTGGTCCCCTTCAATGAGCAGTTCTTC.

The rearrangement joins TRBV4-3 to TRBJ2-7; D uncertain. This CDR3 is built from 15 residues. CDR1 LGHNA and CDR2 YSLEER come from the germline V gene. V was trimmed by 3 bases and J by 0 bases, leaving 12 bases between them. The CDR3 here is CASSQLSESSYEQYF. The CDR3 DNA follows: TGCGCCAGCAGCCAGCTCTCGGAGAGCTCCTACGAGCAGTACTTC.

DNA of the CDR3: TGCAGCGTTGCCGGGACTCATGAGCAGTTCTTC. Its protein product is CSVAGTHEQFF. The J gene is TRBJ2-1, the V gene TRBV29-1; D is possibly TRBD2 (6 bases). With 4 bases removed from V and 8 bases from J, the gap between germline ends came to 9 bases. Germline CDR1 and CDR2: SQVTM and ANQGSEA. The CDR3 loop spans 11 amino acids.

This chain joins TRBV9 and TRBJ1-2; D unresolved. CDR1 SGDLS and CDR2 YYNGEE come from the germline V gene. This CDR3 comprises 11 residues. Between the trimmed V and J ends, which lost 3 bases and 5 bases, there was a span of 5 bases. The CDR3 protein is CASSATYGYTF. The DNA for the CDR3 is TGTGCCAGCAGCGCAACTTATGGCTACACCTTC.

J is TRBJ2-2 and V is TRBV5-1; 9 bases are shared with TRBD1. Per germline, CDR1 SGHRS and CDR2 YFSETQ. V gave up 4 bases and J gave up 6 bases; unmatched junction bases: 13. This CDR3 has 17 residues. The DNA of the CDR3 is TGCGCCAGCAGCCCGCCCCGGGGGACAGGGTTCTCCGGGGAGCTGTTTTTT. As protein: CASSPPRGTGFSGELFF.

V gene TRBV4-1 combines with J gene TRBJ2-1, with 7 bases matching TRBD2. CDR1 MGHRA and CDR2 YSYEKL come from the germline V gene. This CDR3 is 14 amino acids long. V shed 5 bases, J shed 4 bases, and the junction held 5 bases outside the gene matches. The CDR3 nucleotides are TGCGCCAGCAGCAGATGGACTAGTTACAATGAGCAGTTCTTC. It codes for CASSRWTSYNEQFF.

This chain uses TRBV4-1 with TRBJ1-4, with TRBD1 matching over 9 bases. V trimming: 4 bases; J trimming: 4 bases; junction bases outside the gene matches: 4. CDR1 and CDR2 (germline): MGHRA, YSYEKL. The CDR3 spans 15 residues. The CDR3 sequence: CASSLDRGDNEKLFF. The CDR3 DNA reads as TGCGCCAGCAGCCTCGACAGGGGGGATAATGAAAAACTGTTTTTT.

The chain recombines TRBV10-1 with TRBJ2-7, with 7 bases fitting TRBD2. The V segment lost 8 bases and the J segment 3 bases; nucleotides outside the gene matches: 16. In germline, CDR1 is WNHNN, CDR2 SYGVQD (reference sequence). This CDR3 spans 16 amino acids. Here the CDR3 reads CASGGGRAGSVYEQYF. CDR3 DNA: TGCGCCAGCGGGGGAGGGAGGGCCGGGTCCGTCTACGAGCAGTACTTC.

The CDR3 nucleotides read TGTGCCTGGAGCCTTAACCCCGGTGTTTCACCCCTCCACTTT. Translation: CAWSLNPGVSPLHF. The chain uses TRBV30 and TRBJ1-6; unclear D gene. The CDR3 loop spans 14 amino acids. In germline, CDR1 is GTSNPN, CDR2 SVGIG (reference sequence). Trimming shortened V by 3 bases and J by 9 bases, and 15 bases separated the two germline ends.

This clone was seen once. The CDR3 DNA sequence: TGTGCCTGGACGGCGGGGGTGGCAGAATATAGCAATCAGCCCCAGCATTTT. It yields the protein CAWTAGVAEYSNQPQHF. V is TRBV30 and J is TRBJ1-5, with D perhaps matching TRBD1 (5 bases). This CDR3 contains 17 residues. The germline CDR1 and CDR2 sequences are GTSNPN and SVGIG (reference sequence). Trimming left V 4 bases short and J 0 bases short, with 19 bases between.

CDR3 loop: CASQTSGRASTDTQYF. The CDR3 DNA is TGTGCCAGCCAGACTAGCGGGAGGGCGAGCACAGATACGCAGTATTTT. The rearrangement uses TRBV25-1 and TRBJ2-3; 14 bases line up with TRBD2. Trimming took 8 bases from V and 0 from J; bases not matched to a gene: 4. The CDR3 has 16 amino acids. CDR1 is MGHDK and CDR2 is SYGVNS in the germline V gene. The entire variable domain, with the rest obtained from reference TRBV25-1 and TRBJ2-3, is as follows: EADIYQTPRYLVIGTGKKITLECSQTMGHDKMYWYQQDPGMELHLIHYSYGVNSTEKGDLSSESTVSRIRTEHFPLTLESARPSHTSQYLCASQTSGRASTDTQYFGPGTRLTVL.

The chain joins TRBV18 to TRBJ1-5; weak D call: TRBD1 (6 bases). Trimming shortened V by 4 bases and J by 7 bases, and 17 bases separated the two germline ends. CDR1 KGHSH and CDR2 LQKENI come from the germline V gene. The CDR3 spans 15 residues. CDR3 sequence (DNA): TGTGCCAGCTCACGATCCGGACAGTCCATCCAGCCCCAGCATTTT. Its protein is CASSRSGQSIQPQHF.

The rearrangement uses TRBV30 and TRBJ2-2; D gene unclear. Trimming pared 0 bases from V and 6 bases from J, leaving 8 bases between. Germline CDR1 reads GTSNPN; CDR2 reads SVGIG (reference sequence). The CDR3 loop spans 13 amino acids. In DNA form, the CDR3 reads TGTGCCTGGAGTGTTGGCCGCCCCGGGGAGCTGTTTTTT. Its protein product is CAWSVGRPGELFF.

This clone turned up a few times. This CDR3 reads CASSQEIALFQGTSGRTKTQYF. The CDR3 DNA is TGCGCCAGCAGCCAAGAAATAGCCCTATTCCAGGGGACTAGCGGGAGGACGAAGACCCAGTACTTC. The chain links TRBV4-3 to TRBJ2-5, with 15 nucleotides matching TRBD2. The CDR3 has 22 residues. The V segment lost 0 bases and the J segment 6 bases; nucleotides outside the gene matches: 20. CDR1 is LGHNA and CDR2 is YSLEER in the germline V gene.

A note on this clone: Within the sample, other DNA sequences also encode this same CDR3. The V gene is TRBV30, the J gene TRBJ2-7; D is unresolved. Germline V gene lookup returns CDR1 GTSNPN and CDR2 SVGIG (reference sequence). The CDR3 consists of 13 residues. The V end lost 2 bases, the J end lost 0 bases, and 8 bases lay between the germline ends. The CDR3 DNA reads as TGTGCCTGGAGTCCAGAGGTCTCCTACGAGCAGTACTTC. Protein product: CAWSPEVSYEQYF.

This rearrangement joins TRBV5-6 to TRBJ2-5; the D is unclear. The ends were cut back, 4 bases at V and 2 bases at J, with 6 bases in the middle. Germline CDR1 and CDR2: SGHDT and YYEEEE. The CDR3 loop spans 12 amino acids. The CDR3 DNA is TGTGCCAGCAGCAATCAGCAAGAGACCCAGTACTTC. Translation: CASSNQQETQYF.

This clone was detected a few times. The chain joins TRBV6-1 to TRBJ1-4; a weak D match, TRBD1 (6 bases). Per germline, CDR1 MNHNS and CDR2 SASEGT. The CDR3 loop spans 15 amino acids. Trimming removed 0 bases from V and 7 bases from J, with 12 bases in between. CDR3 in amino acids: CASSEAYQGSEKLFF. CDR3 in DNA: TGTGCCAGCAGTGAAGCGTACCAGGGGAGTGAAAAACTGTTTTTT.

This clone was recorded once. This sequence joins TRBV11-3 and TRBJ2-7; D may be TRBD1 (6 bases). Germline V gene data show CDR1 as SGHNT and CDR2 as YENEEA. V lost 5 bases and J 0 bases, leaving 14 bases between the germline ends. This CDR3 region has 15 residues. The CDR3 DNA reads as TGTGCCAGCAGCCCACAGGGAAAATACTCCTACGAGCAGTACTTC. Translating it yields CASSPQGKYSYEQYF.

The chain combines TRBV6-5 with TRBJ2-7; 9 bases line up with TRBD2. V lost 2 bases to trimming and J lost 4 bases; unmatched junction nucleotides: 6. Germline V gene data show CDR1 as MNHEY and CDR2 as SVGAGI. The CDR3 is made up of 15 amino acids. DNA of the CDR3: TGTGCCAGCAGTTACCGGGCGGGAGGGCCGTACGAGCAGTACTTC. Translated, it gives CASSYRAGGPYEQYF.

J is TRBJ1-2 and V is TRBV14, with TRBD1 identical over 9 bases. The ends lost 6 bases at V and 2 bases at J; junction bases unmatched: 1. Germline V gene sequence: CDR1 SGHDN, CDR2 FVKESK. CDR3 length: 13 amino acids. CDR3 amino acids: CASRGTGNYGYTF. The CDR3 DNA is TGTGCCAGCAGAGGGACAGGGAACTATGGCTACACCTTC.

The genes are TRBV12-5 and TRBJ2-1, with a tentative D call TRBD2 (5 bases). Trimming stripped 2 bases from V and 6 bases from J, with 5 bases between. The CDR3 contains 12 residues. Germline CDR1 is LGHNT and CDR2 is FRNRAP. The CDR3 DNA reads as TGTGCTAGTGGTTTGCGGGGCAATGAGCAGTTCTTC. Its protein is CASGLRGNEQFF.

The chain has TRBV27 and TRBJ1-1, with D possibly TRBD1 on 6 matching bases. The CDR3 contains 16 residues. CDR1 is MNHEY, CDR2 SMNVEV, per germline (reference sequence). With 4 bases removed from V and 1 base from J, the gap between germline ends came to 16 bases. The CDR3: CASSSDQGGTNTEAFF. The CDR3 DNA reads as TGTGCCAGCAGTTCGGATCAAGGGGGAACGAACACTGAAGCTTTCTTT.

The rearrangement joins TRBV7-2 to TRBJ1-1; TRBD1 matches at 8 bases. The CDR3 runs 15 residues. The V gene end was trimmed by 1 base and the J gene end by 5 bases; junction bases not matched to a gene: 6. Germline V lookup: CDR1 SGHTA, CDR2 FQGNSA. DNA for the CDR3: TGTGCCAGCAGCTTAGGCCAGGGGGCGTGGACTGAAGCTTTCTTT. Protein product: CASSLGQGAWTEAFF.

The chain carries TRBV7-9 and TRBJ1-5; a weak D match, TRBD1 (6 bases). V was trimmed by 3 bases and J by 0 bases, leaving 9 bases between them. The CDR3 totals 15 residues. CDR1 and CDR2 (germline): SEHNR, FQNEAQ (reference sequence). The CDR3: CASSLDRNSNQPQHF. The CDR3, as DNA: TGTGCCAGCAGCTTGGACAGAAATAGCAATCAGCCCCAGCATTTT.

The CDR3 DNA reads as TGCGCCAGCAGCGCGACAGGGGCCACGGGCCCAGGGGCCAACGTCCTGACTTTC. Amino acid sequence: CASSATGATGPGANVLTF. The rearrangement links TRBV5-1 to TRBJ2-6; 8 positions agree with TRBD1. Losses at the gene ends were 4 bases for V and 4 bases for J; bases not matched to a gene: 13. Looked up from germline, CDR1 is SGHRS and CDR2 is YFSETQ. The CDR3 is 18 amino acids.

The chain has TRBV29-1 and TRBJ2-7; 10 bases line up with TRBD2. The CDR3 consists of 18 residues. CDR1 SQVTM and CDR2 ANQGSEA come from the germline V gene. V was clipped by 3 bases and J by 0 bases; unmatched bases: 14. CDR3 sequence: CSVEGEGREREGSYEQYF. The CDR3 region has the DNA TGCAGCGTTGAGGGCGAGGGCAGGGAGCGGGAGGGCTCCTACGAGCAGTACTTC.

The chain carries TRBV6-5 and TRBJ2-7; D is possibly TRBD1 (5 bases). This CDR3 spans 16 amino acids. Trimming took off 0 bases at V and 3 bases at J, with 15 bases between the two ends. Germline V gene lookup returns CDR1 MNHEY and CDR2 SVGAGI. CDR3 sequence reads: CASSYSNGQGGYEQYF. The DNA of the CDR3 is TGTGCCAGCAGTTACTCGAACGGACAAGGCGGCTACGAGCAGTACTTC.

The chain combines TRBV28 with TRBJ2-7; D is unresolved. The CDR3 is 13 residues long. Germline values: CDR1 MDHEN, CDR2 SYDVKM. V lost 3 bases and J lost 5, with 11 bases in between. CDR3 nucleotides: TGTGCCAGCAGTTTGGGCCCCAGGAACGAGCAGTACTTC. It is translated as CASSLGPRNEQYF.